Shown below are 15 T cell receptor beta chains from a single sample sequenced in a study of blood T cell repertoires in COVID-19. This table comes from immunoSEQ multiplex PCR, and its TCRdb copy is limited to in-frame clones, with some not included. The sample shows fewer than 200,000 clones, about 83% of them seen only once. The sample was peripheral blood. These receptors were obtained from a woman in her 70s with COVID-19, enrolled during active disease.

This clone was seen a few times. DNA of the CDR3: TGTGCCAGCAGTGGGGGACAGATGAACACTGAAGCTTTCTTT. Protein: CASSGGQMNTEAFF. The chain is built from TRBV2 and TRBJ1-1, with 7 bases lining up with TRBD1. The CDR3 is 14 residues long. Trimming at V came to 4 bases and at J to 0 bases, leaving 2 bases not matched to a gene. Germline CDR1 SNHLY, CDR2 FYNNEI.

This chain joins TRBV6-5 and TRBJ2-7; 8 bases agree with TRBD1. The CDR3 covers 14 residues. The V segment lost 2 bases and the J segment 3 bases; nucleotides outside the gene matches: 3. Germline assignment: CDR1 MNHEY and CDR2 SVGAGI. The CDR3 DNA is TGTGCCAGCAGTTACGGAGACAGGGGCTACGAGCAGTACTTC. This sequence encodes CASSYGDRGYEQYF.

J is TRBJ1-4 and V is TRBV28, with 7 bases fitting TRBD1. CDR1 MDHEN and CDR2 SYDVKM come from the germline V gene. Trimming cost V 7 bases and J 7 bases; bases outside gene matches: 9. The CDR3 loop spans 14 amino acids. The DNA for the CDR3 is TGTGCCAGCACCCTACAGGGGTGGGGTGAAAAACTGTTTTTT. Amino acid sequence: CASTLQGWGEKLFF.

This clone was observed a single time. CDR3 in DNA: TGCGCCAGCAGCTTGACAGCCCACACTGAAGCTTTCTTT. This sequence encodes CASSLTAHTEAFF. The chain recombines TRBV5-1 with TRBJ1-1; D not certain. V lost 1 base to trimming and J lost 3 bases, with 7 bases between them. This CDR3 contains 13 residues. The V gene's germline CDR1 is SGHRS and CDR2 YFSETQ.

The chain recombines TRBV11-3 with TRBJ2-7; D is possibly TRBD1 (5 bases). In germline, CDR1 is SGHNT, CDR2 YENEEA. The CDR3 has 15 residues. V lost 1 base and J 2 bases, leaving 12 bases between the germline ends. CDR3 region: CASSLAAGYPYEQYF. Written as DNA, the CDR3 is TGTGCCAGCAGCTTAGCTGCAGGGTACCCCTACGAGCAGTACTTC.

The rearrangement uses TRBV10-3 and TRBJ2-1, with 7 bases that match TRBD2. Trimming at V came to 9 bases and at J to 7 bases, leaving 9 bases not matched to a gene. This CDR3 spans 13 amino acids. Germline V gene sequence: CDR1 ENHRY, CDR2 SYGVKD. The chain's CDR3 is CAIKGGSGNEQFF. CDR3 nucleotide sequence: TGTGCCATTAAGGGAGGGAGCGGTAATGAGCAGTTCTTC.

As concerns this clone: Other DNA variants within this sample encode the same CDR3. The chain recombines TRBV28 with TRBJ2-7; a weak D match, TRBD1 (6 bases). This CDR3 spans 14 amino acids. Trimming cost V 4 bases and J 1 base, with 11 bases left between them. Germline-derived CDR1 and CDR2 are MDHEN and SYDVKM. The CDR3 DNA is TGTGCCAGCAGTTCCCCGGGACATTCCTACGAGCAGTACTTC. Its translation: CASSSPGHSYEQYF.

The genes are TRBV6-5 and TRBJ1-1; D perhaps matches TRBD1 (6 bases). V was clipped by 7 bases and J by 7 bases, with 10 bases between them. The CDR3 contains 11 residues. Germline CDR1 is MNHEY and CDR2 is SVGAGI. CDR3 DNA sequence: TGTGCCAGCACCAGGGGTTTTGAAGCTTTCTTT. This sequence encodes CASTRGFEAFF.

The V gene is TRBV6-6, the J gene TRBJ2-7; no clear D gene. The CDR3 runs to 11 residues. V dropped 2 bases and J dropped 7 bases, with 6 bases sitting between them. Germline V gene data show CDR1 as MNHNY and CDR2 as SVGAGI (reference sequence). The DNA for the CDR3 is TGTGCCAGCAGTTACGCCGAGGAGCAGTACTTC. Translating gives CASSYAEEQYF.

The rearrangement uses TRBV5-1 and TRBJ2-1, with a tentative D call TRBD2 (6 bases). The germline CDR1 and CDR2 sequences are SGHRS and YFSETQ. Trimming removed 6 bases from V and 10 bases from J, with 29 bases in between. The CDR3 is 17 residues long. CDR3 region: CASTLLVDWRGHGEQFF. CDR3 bases: TGCGCCAGCACCCTACTCGTGGACTGGAGGGGTCACGGGGAGCAGTTCTTC.

This clone appeared once. The gene calls are TRBV4-1 and TRBJ2-3; D not resolved. V lost 1 base and J lost 0, with 5 bases in between. Germline V gene data show CDR1 as MGHRA and CDR2 as YSYEKL. The CDR3 has 14 residues. CDR3 in DNA: TGCGCCAGCAGCCAAGCCCTTAGCACAGATACGCAGTATTTT. This encodes CASSQALSTDTQYF.

The CDR3 region has the DNA TGTGCCAGCAGCTTAGCGTATGGAGGCAGAAGTCATGAAGCTTTCTTT. Its translation: CASSLAYGGRSHEAFF. The chain is built from TRBV7-2 and TRBJ1-1; D gene ambiguous. Germline CDR1 is SGHTA and CDR2 is FQGNSA. CDR3 length: 16 amino acids. Trimming took 0 bases from V and 7 from J, leaving 18 bases between them. Drawing the rest from reference TRBV7-2 and TRBJ1-1, the complete variable domain is GAGVSQSPSNKVTEKGKDVELRCDPISGHTALYWYRQSLGQGLEFLIYFQGNSAPDKSGLPSDRFSAERTGGSVSTLTIQRTQQEDSAVYLCASSLAYGGRSHEAFFGQGTRLTVV.

The chain links TRBV30 to TRBJ2-3, with D possibly matching TRBD2 (6 bases). The germline V gene has CDR1 GTSNPN and CDR2 SVGIG (reference sequence). This CDR3 is 14 amino acids long. V lost 2 bases and J 0 bases, leaving 9 bases between the germline ends. In DNA form, the CDR3 reads TGTGCCTGGAGTAGGAGCGGGAGCACAGATACGCAGTATTTT. It translates to CAWSRSGSTDTQYF. Full variable domain (outside the CDR3, taken from reference TRBV30 and TRBJ2-3): SQTIHQWPATLVQPVGSPLSLECTVEGTSNPNLYWYRQAAGRGLQLLFYSVGIGQISSEVPQNLSASRPQDRQFILSSKKLLLSDSGFYLCAWSRSGSTDTQYFGPGTRLTVL.

J is TRBJ2-1 and V is TRBV7-3; D perhaps matches TRBD2 (5 bases). The CDR3 consists of 15 residues. V gave up 3 bases and J gave up 6 bases, with 15 bases separating them. Germline CDR1 is SGHTA and CDR2 is FQGTGA. Here the CDR3 reads CASSFSRVSINEQFF. CDR3 in DNA: TGTGCCAGCAGCTTTTCGCGGGTCTCCATCAATGAGCAGTTCTTC.

The J gene is TRBJ1-1, the V gene TRBV6-6, with 9 bases fitting TRBD1. The CDR3 has 14 residues. V lost 6 bases and J lost 11; bases outside the gene matches: 13. Germline V gives CDR1 MNHNY, CDR2 SVGAGI (reference sequence). CDR3 in DNA: TGTGCCAGCAGCTGGGGCAGACAGGGGGGCTATGCTTTCTTT. Translation: CASSWGRQGGYAFF.